The clone carrying this T cell receptor beta chain is a singleton in its sample. Repertoires were generated with immunoSEQ multiplex PCR, while TCRdb's copy carries only in-frame clones and drops some. The sample yields around 260,000 clones, roughly 88% seen once. This entry belongs to a study of blood T cell repertoires in COVID-19. Trimming removed 8 bases at V and 7 bases at J, with 18 bases between. The CDR3 sequence is 13 residues long. Germline CDR1 is MNHNY and CDR2 is SVGAGI (reference sequence). Membership in each cohort depended on participant-reported clinical history. This TCR came from a woman in her 30s who had recovered from COVID-19. Sequenced material: PBMCs or T cells enriched from blood (not recorded which). The chain joins TRBV6-6 to TRBJ2-7; D remains ambiguous. The CDR3 DNA is TGTGCCAGCGTTCCCCGAGCGACGGGTGAGCAGTACTTC. As protein: CASVPRATGEQYF.